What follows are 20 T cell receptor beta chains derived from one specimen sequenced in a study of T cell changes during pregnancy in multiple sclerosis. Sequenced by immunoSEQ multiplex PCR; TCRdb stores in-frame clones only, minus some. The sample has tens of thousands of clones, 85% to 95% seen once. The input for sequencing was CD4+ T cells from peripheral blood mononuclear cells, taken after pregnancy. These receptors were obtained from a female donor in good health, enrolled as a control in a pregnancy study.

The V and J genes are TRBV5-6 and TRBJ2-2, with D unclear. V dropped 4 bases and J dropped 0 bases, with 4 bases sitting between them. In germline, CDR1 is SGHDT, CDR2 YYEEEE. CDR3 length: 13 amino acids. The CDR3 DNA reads TGTGCCAGCAGCCTCGCGAACACCGGGGAGCTGTTTTTT. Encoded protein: CASSLANTGELFF. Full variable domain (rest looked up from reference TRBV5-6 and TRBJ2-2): DAGVTQSPTHLIKTRGQQVTLRCSPKSGHDTVSWYQQALGQGPQFIFQYYEEEERQRGNFPDRFSGHQFPNYSSELNVNALLLGDSALYLCASSLANTGELFFGEGSRLTVL.

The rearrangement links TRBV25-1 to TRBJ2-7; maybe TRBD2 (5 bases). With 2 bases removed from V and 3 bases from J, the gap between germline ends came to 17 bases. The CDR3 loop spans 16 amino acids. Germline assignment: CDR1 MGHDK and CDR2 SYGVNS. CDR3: CASSEGGGVGNYEQYF. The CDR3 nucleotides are TGTGCCAGCAGTGAAGGAGGTGGGGTGGGCAACTACGAGCAGTACTTC.

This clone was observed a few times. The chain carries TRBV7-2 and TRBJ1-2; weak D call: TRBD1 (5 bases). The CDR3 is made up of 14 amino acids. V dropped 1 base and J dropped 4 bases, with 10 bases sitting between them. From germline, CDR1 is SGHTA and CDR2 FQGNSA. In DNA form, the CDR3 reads TGTGCCAGCAGCTTAGGCAGGGATATCTATGGCTACACCTTC. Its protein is CASSLGRDIYGYTF.

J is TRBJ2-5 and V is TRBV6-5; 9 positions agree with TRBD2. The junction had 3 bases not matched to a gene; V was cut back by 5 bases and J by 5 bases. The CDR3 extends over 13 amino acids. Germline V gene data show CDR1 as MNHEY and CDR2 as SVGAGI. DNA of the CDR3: TGTGCCAGCAGTCTAGCGGGGCTTGAGACCCAGTACTTC. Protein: CASSLAGLETQYF.

CDR3 DNA sequence: TGCAGCGTTGCGGACAGGGGCAAAAACATTCAGTACTTC. It is translated as CSVADRGKNIQYF. The chain combines TRBV29-1 with TRBJ2-4; 9 bases agree with TRBD1. This CDR3 contains 13 residues. CDR1 is SQVTM, CDR2 ANQGSEA, per germline. The V and J ends lost 4 bases and 3 bases, in that order; junction bases with no gene match: 1. Looking up the rest from reference TRBV29-1 and TRBJ2-4 gives the full variable domain: SAVISQKPSRDICQRGTSLTIQCQVDSQVTMMFWYRQQPGQSLTLIATANQGSEATYESGFVIDKFPISRPNLTFSTLTVSNMSPEDSSIYLCSVADRGKNIQYFGAGTRLSVL.

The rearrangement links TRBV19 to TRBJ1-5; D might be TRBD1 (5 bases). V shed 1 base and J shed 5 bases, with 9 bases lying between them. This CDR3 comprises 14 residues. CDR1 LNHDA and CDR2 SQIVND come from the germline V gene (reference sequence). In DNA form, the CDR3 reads TGTGCCAGTAGTATAGGCAGGGATTATCAGCCCCAGCATTTT. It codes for CASSIGRDYQPQHF.

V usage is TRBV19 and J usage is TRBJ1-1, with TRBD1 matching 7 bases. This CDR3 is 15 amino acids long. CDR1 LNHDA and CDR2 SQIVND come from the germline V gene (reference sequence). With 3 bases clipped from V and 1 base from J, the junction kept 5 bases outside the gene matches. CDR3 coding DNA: TGTGCCAGTAGTATTAGGGGGCAGGGGAACACTGAAGCTTTCTTT. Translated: CASSIRGQGNTEAFF.

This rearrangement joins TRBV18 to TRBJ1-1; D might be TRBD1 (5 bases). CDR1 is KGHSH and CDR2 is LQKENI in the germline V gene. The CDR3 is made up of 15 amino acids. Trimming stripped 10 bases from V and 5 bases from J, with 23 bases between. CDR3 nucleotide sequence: TGTGCCACCCTTCTCGGGCAGGGCGGTGGTACTGAAGCTTTCTTT. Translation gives CATLLGQGGGTEAFF.

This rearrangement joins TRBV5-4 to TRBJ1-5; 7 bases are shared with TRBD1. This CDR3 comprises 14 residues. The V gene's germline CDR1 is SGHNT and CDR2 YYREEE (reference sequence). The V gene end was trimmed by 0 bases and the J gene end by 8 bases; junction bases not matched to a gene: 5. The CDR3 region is CASSLDRGAEPQHF. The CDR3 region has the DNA TGTGCCAGCAGCTTGGACAGGGGAGCGGAGCCCCAGCATTTT.

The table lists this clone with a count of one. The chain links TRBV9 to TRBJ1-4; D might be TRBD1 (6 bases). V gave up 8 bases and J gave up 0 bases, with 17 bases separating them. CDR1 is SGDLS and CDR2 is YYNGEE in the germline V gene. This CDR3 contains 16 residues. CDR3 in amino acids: CASATGGTTTNEKLFF. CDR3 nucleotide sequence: TGTGCCAGTGCTACGGGGGGCACAACAACTAATGAAAAACTGTTTTTT.

CDR3 loop: CAWASLLFTSGRTYEQYF. CDR3 DNA sequence: TGTGCCTGGGCCTCTCTATTATTTACTAGCGGGAGGACCTACGAGCAGTACTTC. The V gene is TRBV30, the J gene TRBJ2-7; TRBD2 agrees at 12 bases. This CDR3 is 18 amino acids long. V lost 5 bases, J lost 2 bases, and 16 bases stayed unmatched. Germline-derived CDR1 and CDR2 are GTSNPN and SVGIG (reference sequence).

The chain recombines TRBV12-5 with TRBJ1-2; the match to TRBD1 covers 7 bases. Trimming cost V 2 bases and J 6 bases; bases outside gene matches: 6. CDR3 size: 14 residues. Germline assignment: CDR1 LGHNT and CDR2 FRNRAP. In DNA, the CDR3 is TGTGCTAGTGGTTTGAGTCACAGGGGTAATGGCTACACCTTC. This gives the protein CASGLSHRGNGYTF.

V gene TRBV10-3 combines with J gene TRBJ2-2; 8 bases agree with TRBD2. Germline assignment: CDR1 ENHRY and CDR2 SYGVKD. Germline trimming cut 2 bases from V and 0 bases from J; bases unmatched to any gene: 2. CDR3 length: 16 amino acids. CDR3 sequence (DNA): TGTGCCATCAGTGAGCCGGGACTAGCGAACACCGGGGAGCTGTTTTTT. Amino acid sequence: CAISEPGLANTGELFF.

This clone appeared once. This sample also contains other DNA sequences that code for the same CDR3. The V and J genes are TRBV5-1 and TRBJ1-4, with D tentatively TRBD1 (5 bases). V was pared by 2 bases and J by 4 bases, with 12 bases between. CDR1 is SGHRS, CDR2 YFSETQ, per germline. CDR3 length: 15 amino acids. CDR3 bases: TGCGCCAGCAGCTTCGGAGGGGCTTATAATGAAAAACTGTTTTTT. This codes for CASSFGGAYNEKLFF.

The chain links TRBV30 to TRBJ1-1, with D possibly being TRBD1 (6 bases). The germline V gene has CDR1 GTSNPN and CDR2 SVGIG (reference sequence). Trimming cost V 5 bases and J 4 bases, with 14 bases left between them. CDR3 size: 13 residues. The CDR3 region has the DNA TGTGCCTGGGCCCTGGGGGCGGGCACTGAAGCTTTCTTT. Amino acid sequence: CAWALGAGTEAFF.

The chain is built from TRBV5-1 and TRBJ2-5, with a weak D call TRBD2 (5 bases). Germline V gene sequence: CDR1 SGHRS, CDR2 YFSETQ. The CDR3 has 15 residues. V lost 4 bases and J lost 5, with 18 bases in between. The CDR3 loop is CASSPPTTSSETQYF. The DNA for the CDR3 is TGCGCCAGCAGCCCCCCGACTACCTCATCTGAGACCCAGTACTTC.

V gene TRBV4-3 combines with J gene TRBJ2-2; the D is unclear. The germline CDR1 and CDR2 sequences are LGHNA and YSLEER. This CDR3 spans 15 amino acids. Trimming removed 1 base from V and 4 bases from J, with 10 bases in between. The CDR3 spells CASSQGGRSTGELFF. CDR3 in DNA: TGCGCCAGCAGCCAAGGTGGCAGGTCCACCGGGGAGCTGTTTTTT.

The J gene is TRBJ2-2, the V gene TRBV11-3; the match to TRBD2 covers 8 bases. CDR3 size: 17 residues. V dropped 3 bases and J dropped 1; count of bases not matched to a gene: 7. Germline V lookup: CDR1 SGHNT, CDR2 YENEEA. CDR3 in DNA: TGTGCCAGCAGCTTCAGGGAGCTAGCGGGGAACACCGGGGAGCTGTTTTTT. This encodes CASSFRELAGNTGELFF.

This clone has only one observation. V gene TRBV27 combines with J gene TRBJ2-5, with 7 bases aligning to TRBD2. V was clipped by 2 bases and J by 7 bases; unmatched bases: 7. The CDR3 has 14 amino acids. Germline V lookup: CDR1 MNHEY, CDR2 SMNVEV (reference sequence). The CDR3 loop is CASSLGTTAGTQYF. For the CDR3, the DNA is TGTGCCAGCAGTTTAGGGACTACGGCAGGGACCCAGTACTTC.

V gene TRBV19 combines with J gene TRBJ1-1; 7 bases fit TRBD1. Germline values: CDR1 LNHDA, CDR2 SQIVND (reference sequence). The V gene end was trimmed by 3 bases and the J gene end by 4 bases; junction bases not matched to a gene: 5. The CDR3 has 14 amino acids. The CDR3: CASSMRQGVTEAFF. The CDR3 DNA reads TGTGCCAGTAGTATGCGTCAGGGGGTCACTGAAGCTTTCTTT.